The rows below give T cell receptor beta chains drawn from one sample of a study of vaccination and CD4 T cells after COVID-19. What these receptors recognize is not known. TCRdb re-analysed the PCR reads in MiXCR, keeping a single row per CDR3 protein. The sample lists about 20,000 distinct CDR3 sequences; around 33% were seen once. Sequences were derived from CD4+ T cells from blood, cultured in vitro, sampled about 7 months after SARS-CoV-2 vaccination. Receptors originate from a human donor who had recovered from COVID-19. The CDR3 runs from the conserved cysteine through the conserved F or W. D genes are given only for firm matches. The size entry is marked missing in some rows and otherwise reads once, few, many or a size class.

length,D,size,J,V,CDR3,DNA
15,TRBD1,few,TRBJ2-5,TRBV7-9,CASSPGQGLGKTQYF,TGTGCCAGCAGCCCGGGACAGGGCCTGGGAAAGACCCAGTACTTC
14,TRBD1,few,TRBJ2-7,TRBV2,CASSEPLQGEEQYF,TGTGCCAGCAGTGAGCCACTACAGGGGGAGGAGCAGTACTTC
13,TRBD1,once,TRBJ2-2,TRBV19,CASKEQGVGELFF,TGTGCCAGTAAAGAGCAGGGGGTCGGGGAGCTGTTTTTT
18,.,few,TRBJ1-5,TRBV20-1,CSASPLAGGGLSNQPQHF,TGCAGTGCTAGCCCCCTCGCCGGGGGTGGTCTTAGCAATCAGCCCCAGCATTTT
13,.,.,TRBJ2-5,TRBV2,CASSVEEQETQYF,TGTGCCAGCAGTGTTGAGGAACAAGAGACCCAGTACTTC
13,.,.,TRBJ1-6,TRBV20-1,CSARGGGDSPLHF,TGCAGTGCTAGAGGGGGGGGAGATTCACCCCTCCACTTT
15,TRBD1,few,TRBJ1-6,TRBV20-1,CSARGGTGYNSPLHF,TGCAGTGCTAGAGGAGGGACAGGGTATAATTCACCCCTCCACTTT
14,.,few,TRBJ2-3,TRBV7-9,CASSLDSSTDTQYF,TGTGCCAGCAGCTTAGACTCTAGCACAGATACGCAGTATTTT
15,.,.,TRBJ2-1,TRBV7-2,CASSLAPAGRDEQFF,TGTGCCAGCAGCTTAGCGCCCGCAGGGCGGGATGAGCAGTTCTTC
14,.,.,TRBJ1-5,TRBV7-9,CASSSHYRDQPQHF,TGTGCCAGCAGCTCCCACTACAGGGATCAGCCCCAGCATTTT
14,.,.,TRBJ2-1,TRBV20-1,CSASSGTNSYEQFF,TGCAGTGCTAGTTCCGGGACCAACTCTTATGAGCAGTTCTTC
14,.,few,TRBJ2-5,TRBV20-1,CRALGESGQETQYF,TGCAGGGCCCTCGGAGAAAGCGGACAAGAGACCCAGTACTTC
13,.,.,TRBJ2-5,TRBV20-1,CSGFRDKKKTQYF,TGCAGTGGATTTAGGGACAAAAAAAAGACCCAGTACTTC
12,.,few,TRBJ1-2,TRBV28,CARGGPNYGYTF,TGTGCCAGAGGGGGACCTAACTATGGCTACACCTTC
15,TRBD1,few,TRBJ2-1,TRBV6-4,CASSDGQGSYNEQFF,TGTGCCAGCAGTGACGGACAGGGCTCCTACAATGAGCAGTTCTTC
18,TRBD2,few,TRBJ2-1,TRBV6-4,CASTTRRTSGRETHEQFF,TGTGCCAGCACAACCCGGCGGACTAGCGGGAGGGAGACCCATGAGCAGTTCTTC
15,TRBD2,medium-sized,TRBJ2-5,TRBV20-1,CSARDPREYQETQYF,TGCAGTGCTAGAGATCCGCGGGAGTACCAAGAGACCCAGTACTTC
14,TRBD1,.,TRBJ2-2,TRBV20-1,CSAGDRGFSGELFF,TGCAGTGCTGGGGACAGGGGGTTCTCCGGGGAGCTGTTTTTT
14,.,once,TRBJ1-2,TRBV20-1,CSARTGSSNYGYTF,TGCAGTGCTAGGACTGGCAGTTCTAACTATGGCTACACCTTC
14,.,.,TRBJ2-3,TRBV7-6,CASSLEGLADTQYF,TGTGCCAGCAGCTTAGAGGGTTTGGCAGATACGCAGTATTTT
15,.,medium-sized,TRBJ2-3,TRBV20-1,CSAPRLVQGTDTQYF,TGCAGTGCTCCGCGACTAGTCCAAGGCACAGATACGCAGTATTTT
14,TRBD2,.,TRBJ2-5,TRBV12-3/TRBV12-4,CASGASGREETQYF,TGTGCCAGCGGGGCTAGCGGGAGGGAAGAGACCCAGTACTTC
14,.,.,TRBJ2-1,TRBV7-8,CASSFWQSYNEQFF,TGTGCCAGCAGCTTCTGGCAGTCCTACAATGAGCAGTTCTTC
15,TRBD1,.,TRBJ2-1,TRBV6-1,CASTLGQSSYNEQFF,TGTGCCAGCACCTTGGGACAGAGCTCCTACAATGAGCAGTTCTTC
13,.,.,TRBJ2-5,TRBV12-3/TRBV12-4,CASSKGGKETQYF,TGTGCCAGCAGTAAAGGGGGAAAAGAGACCCAGTACTTC
14,.,few,TRBJ1-6,TRBV6-1,CASSVGWRSSPLHF,TGTGCCAGCAGTGTGGGATGGCGATCCTCACCCCTCCACTTT
17,TRBD2,few,TRBJ2-3,TRBV6-1,CASSTDYSGRASDTQYF,TGTGCCAGCAGTACCGATTATAGCGGGAGGGCCTCCGATACGCAGTATTTT
15,.,.,TRBJ2-7,TRBV15,CATSRDHSGAYEQYF,TGTGCCACCAGCAGAGATCACAGTGGGGCCTACGAGCAGTACTTC
16,.,.,TRBJ2-7,TRBV5-8,CASSLGGRRLNYEQYF,TGTGCCAGCAGCTTGGGGGGCAGGCGCCTAAACTACGAGCAGTACTTC
18,TRBD2,.,TRBJ2-1,TRBV19,CASSPSWEGTSSYNEQFF,TGTGCCAGTAGCCCCTCGTGGGAGGGAACAAGCTCCTACAATGAGCAGTTCTTC
12,TRBD1,few,TRBJ2-5,TRBV11-2,CASRGQKETQYF,TGTGCCAGTAGGGGACAGAAAGAGACCCAGTACTTC
13,.,few,TRBJ2-3,TRBV20-1,CSARVIGTDTQYF,TGCAGTGCTAGAGTCATAGGCACAGATACGCAGTATTTT
15,.,.,TRBJ2-1,TRBV11-3,CASSLGGAPHNEQLF,TGTGCCAGCAGCTTAGGGGGGGCGCCTCACAATGAGCAGCTCTTC
13,TRBD2,.,TRBJ2-1,TRBV2,CASSTSGDNEQFF,TGTGCCAGCAGTACTAGCGGGGACAATGAGCAGTTCTTC
15,.,.,TRBJ2-1,TRBV7-9,CASSYRGAAGDEQFF,TGTGCCAGCAGCTACCGGGGGGCCGCGGGGGATGAGCAGTTCTTC
14,.,.,TRBJ2-1,TRBV10-2,CASRRGVGSNEQFF,TGCGCCAGCAGGAGGGGTGTTGGGTCCAATGAGCAGTTCTTC
14,.,.,TRBJ1-5,TRBV7-9,CASSLASADQPQHF,TGTGCCAGCAGCTTAGCGTCCGCGGATCAGCCCCAGCATTTT
12,TRBD1,few,TRBJ2-7,TRBV2,CASSRGQSEQYF,TGTGCCAGCAGCCGGGGACAGAGTGAGCAGTACTTC
15,TRBD1,few,TRBJ2-4,TRBV4-2,CASSPLIDRGNIQYF,TGTGCCAGCAGCCCTTTGATTGACAGGGGGAACATTCAGTACTTC
14,.,.,TRBJ2-2,TRBV20-1,CSATPPWGTGELFF,TGCAGTGCTACCCCACCCTGGGGAACCGGGGAGCTGTTTTTT
14,TRBD2,once,TRBJ2-7,TRBV10-3,CAISTLAGPYEQYF,TGTGCCATCAGTACTCTAGCGGGACCTTACGAGCAGTACTTC
15,TRBD2,.,TRBJ2-5,TRBV2,CASNSQGSGGGTQYF,TGTGCCAGCAATTCCCAGGGCTCGGGGGGAGGGACCCAGTACTTC
12,.,few,TRBJ2-3,TRBV20-1,CSAIDSPDTQYF,TGCAGTGCTATTGATTCTCCAGATACGCAGTATTTT
13,.,.,TRBJ2-2,TRBV28,CASSSSSTGELFF,TGTGCCAGCAGTTCCTCTAGTACCGGGGAGCTGTTTTTT
17,.,few,TRBJ1-5,TRBV21-1,CASSIPGRGRGGQPQHF,TGTGCCAGCAGCATCCCGGGGAGGGGGCGAGGAGGTCAGCCCCAGCATTTT
18,TRBD2,few,TRBJ2-5,TRBV10-3,CAISAGGGQFGAKETQYF,TGTGCCATCAGTGCCGGGGGAGGGCAGTTTGGGGCAAAGGAGACCCAGTACTTC
12,.,few,TRBJ1-1,TRBV6-5,CASSSLPPEAFF,TGTGCCAGCAGTTCCCTACCCCCTGAAGCTTTCTTT
14,.,few,TRBJ2-7,TRBV5-4,CASSSRDTAYEQYF,TGTGCCAGCAGCTCCCGGGACACAGCCTACGAGCAGTACTTC
14,.,.,TRBJ1-1,TRBV6-2/TRBV6-3,CASRKRRGSTEAFF,TGTGCCAGCAGAAAACGACGGGGTTCAACTGAAGCTTTCTTT
13,TRBD1,.,TRBJ2-7,TRBV7-6,CASSYTGVGEQYF,TGTGCCAGCAGCTATACAGGGGTGGGCGAGCAGTACTTC
16,.,few,TRBJ2-6,TRBV21-1,CASSRDRGSGANVLTF,TGTGCCAGCAGCCGGGACAGGGGATCTGGGGCCAACGTCCTGACTTTC
18,TRBD2,.,TRBJ2-3,TRBV24-1,CATSDPWEREGPTDTQYF,TGTGCCACCAGTGACCCTTGGGAGCGGGAGGGCCCCACAGATACGCAGTATTTT
16,.,.,TRBJ2-7,TRBV5-1,CASSVLSGRSVGEQYF,TGCGCCAGCAGCGTCCTGAGCGGGCGGTCCGTGGGCGAGCAGTACTTC
16,.,.,TRBJ2-7,TRBV20-1,CSARDPFPSLFSEQYF,TGCAGTGCTAGAGATCCATTTCCGTCGCTGTTTTCCGAGCAGTACTTC
15,.,.,TRBJ2-7,TRBV20-1,CSARDISQGRGEQYF,TGCAGTGCTAGAGATATTAGCCAGGGTCGAGGGGAGCAGTACTTC